The subject of this entry is one T cell receptor (beta chain). The repertoire was sequenced with immunoSEQ multiplex PCR; TCRdb's copy has only in-frame clones and lacks some. The repertoire holds 120,000 or so clones, with around 92% as singletons. The data originate from a study of control samples from healthy donors and cancer patients. The CDR3 consists of 12 residues. Trimming pared 6 bases from V and 5 bases from J, leaving 10 bases between. The germline V gene encodes CDR1 LGHDT and CDR2 YNNKEL (reference sequence). Material: PBMCs. The chain has TRBV3-1 (or the pseudogene TRBV3-2) and TRBJ2-5, with no clear D. This TCR came from an older man with head and neck cancer. CDR3 bases: TGTGCCAGCAGGGTAGGACCGGAGACCCAGTACTTC. It specifies CASRVGPETQYF.